This is a list of T cell receptor beta chains from one sample in a study of OX40 agonist ivuxolimab in advanced cancers. TCRdb's copy holds only in-frame clones and misses some; the assay was immunoSEQ multiplex PCR. The data hold around 50,000 clones, with about 85% observed a single time. Sequenced material: CD4+ or CD8+ T cells sorted from blood, taken in a trial of the OX40 agonist ivuxolimab. Every receptor here comes from an adult with an advanced solid tumor such as melanoma, head and neck, liver or kidney cancer. The CDR3 runs from the conserved cysteine through the conserved F or W. A D gene is named only where the DNA matches it firmly. Size is omitted from some rows. Given values are once, few, many or a class for expanded clones.

V gene,D gene,clone size,J gene,CDR3 protein,CDR3 DNA
TRBV15,NA,NA,TRBJ1-5,CATSSDPNQPQHF,TGTGCCACCAGCAGTGATCCCAATCAGCCCCAGCATTTT
TRBV28,NA,once,TRBJ1-6,CASIETYYNSPLHF,TGTGCCAGCATTGAGACATATTATAATTCACCCCTCCACTTT
TRBV29-1,NA,NA,TRBJ2-1,CSVEDRFFRGAEGEQFF,TGCAGCGTTGAAGACCGATTCTTCCGGGGGGCGGAGGGTGAGCAGTTCTTC
TRBV9,NA,NA,TRBJ2-5,CASSEQGFQETQYF,TGTGCCAGCAGCGAACAGGGTTTCCAAGAGACCCAGTACTTC
TRBV5-4,TRBD1,NA,TRBJ2-2,CASRGGTANTGELFF,TGTGCCAGCAGGGGTGGGACAGCGAACACCGGGGAGCTGTTTTTT
TRBV9,NA,NA,TRBJ1-4,CASSVGGGINNEKLFF,TGTGCCAGCAGCGTAGGAGGCGGGATTAATAATGAAAAACTGTTTTTT
TRBV2,NA,NA,TRBJ2-7,CASSEASRDIYEQYF,TGTGCCAGCAGTGAAGCGTCAAGGGACATCTACGAGCAGTACTTC
TRBV6-5,NA,NA,TRBJ2-2,CASSYTGTGELFF,TGTGCCAGCAGTTACACTGGCACCGGGGAGCTGTTTTTT
TRBV9,NA,once,TRBJ2-5,CASSVALGGGETQYF,TGTGCCAGCAGCGTAGCTCTCGGAGGGGGCGAGACCCAGTACTTC
TRBV28,TRBD1,NA,TRBJ2-7,CASSFLTGFGEQYF,TGTGCCAGCAGTTTCCTGACAGGGTTCGGCGAGCAGTACTTC
TRBV11-2,NA,NA,TRBJ2-1,CASSLGGDRKFF,TGTGCCAGCAGCTTAGGAGGAGATCGTAAGTTCTTC
TRBV6-4,NA,NA,TRBJ2-5,CASSETGRLGETQYF,TGTGCCAGCAGTGAAACGGGACGTCTAGGGGAGACCCAGTACTTC
TRBV28,NA,NA,TRBJ1-3,CASTKGGSGNTIYF,TGTGCCAGCACCAAGGGGGGCTCTGGAAACACCATATATTTT
TRBV5-6,NA,NA,TRBJ1-5,CASSFQGYQPQHF,TGTGCCAGCAGCTTTCAGGGTTATCAGCCCCAGCATTTT
TRBV4-3,NA,once,TRBJ1-1,CASSQDLGLNTEAFF,TGCGCCAGCAGCCAAGATTTGGGATTGAACACTGAAGCTTTCTTT
TRBV2,TRBD1,NA,TRBJ2-1,CASISRTGQYNEQFF,TGTGCCAGCATATCCAGGACAGGGCAATACAATGAGCAGTTCTTC
TRBV5-4,NA,few,TRBJ1-6,CAFSRGNNSPLHF,TGTGCCTTTTCGCGGGGTAATAATTCACCCCTCCACTTT
TRBV9,NA,NA,TRBJ1-3,CASSLGERSSGNTIYF,TGTGCCAGCAGCTTGGGCGAGAGAAGCTCTGGAAACACCATATATTTT
TRBV7-6,NA,NA,TRBJ2-2,CASSLEGSGSTGELFF,TGTGCCAGCAGCTTAGAAGGGTCAGGATCCACCGGGGAGCTGTTTTTT
TRBV27,NA,few,TRBJ2-6,CASSLWVSGANVLTF,TGTGCCAGCAGTTTATGGGTGTCCGGGGCCAACGTCCTGACTTTC
TRBV6-4,NA,few,TRBJ2-1,CASSDSGTMKQFF,TGTGCCAGCAGTGACTCAGGGACAATGAAGCAGTTCTTC
TRBV19,TRBD1,few,TRBJ1-5,CASSFWTGDQPQHF,TGTGCCAGTAGTTTCTGGACAGGAGATCAGCCCCAGCATTTT
TRBV18,TRBD1,many,TRBJ1-4,CASSLYRGGKLFF,TGTGCCAGCTCACTTTACAGGGGAGGAAAACTGTTTTTT
TRBV7-9,TRBD1,NA,TRBJ2-1,CASSQWTGDNEQFF,TGTGCCAGCAGCCAATGGACAGGCGACAATGAGCAGTTCTTC
TRBV7-3,TRBD1,NA,TRBJ2-5,CASSSTGGLETQYF,TGTGCCAGCAGCTCAACAGGGGGCTTAGAGACCCAGTACTTC
TRBV19,NA,NA,TRBJ2-7,CASSIGDMTYEQYF,TGTGCCAGTTCTATAGGGGACATGACCTACGAGCAGTACTTC
TRBV7-6,NA,NA,TRBJ2-3,CASSSRDLRTDTQYF,TGTGCCAGCAGCTCCCGGGACCTCCGCACAGATACGCAGTATTTT
TRBV12-5,TRBD1,NA,TRBJ1-1,CASGWGTVNTEAFF,TGTGCTAGTGGTTGGGGGACAGTGAACACTGAAGCTTTCTTT
TRBV9,NA,NA,TRBJ2-7,CASSFALQGSEQYF,TGTGCCAGCAGCTTCGCGCTACAGGGATCCGAGCAGTACTTC
TRBV28,NA,NA,TRBJ1-5,CASSTTTGLGAGQPQHF,TGTGCCAGCAGCACCACCACAGGGTTGGGTGCGGGTCAGCCCCAGCATTTT
TRBV4-3,NA,once,TRBJ1-2,CASSQERGDYGYTF,TGCGCCAGCAGCCAAGAACGGGGAGACTATGGCTACACCTTC
TRBV25-1,NA,NA,TRBJ1-6,CASSEWGGSSPLHF,TGTGCCAGCAGTGAATGGGGGGGTAGTTCACCCCTCCACTTT
TRBV6-5,NA,NA,TRBJ2-1,CASSYTVQGGHEQFF,TGTGCCAGCAGTTATACCGTCCAGGGAGGCCATGAGCAGTTCTTC
TRBV6-5,NA,NA,TRBJ1-1,CASSYSTTGFTEAFF,TGTGCCAGCAGTTACTCGACAACAGGCTTCACTGAAGCTTTCTTT
TRBV6-1,NA,NA,TRBJ2-2,CASREFPGTYTGELFF,TGTGCCAGCAGGGAATTTCCGGGGACGTACACCGGGGAGCTGTTTTTT
TRBV4-1,NA,NA,TRBJ2-1,CASSLETHSSYNEQFF,TGCGCCAGCAGCCTCGAGACCCACAGCTCCTACAATGAGCAGTTCTTC
TRBV6-5,NA,once,TRBJ1-2,CASSSGPYGYTF,TGTGCCAGCAGCTCGGGCCCCTATGGCTACACCTTC
TRBV29-1,NA,few,TRBJ2-2,CSVEGVNTGELFF,TGCAGCGTTGAGGGGGTGAACACCGGGGAGCTGTTTTTT
TRBV27,NA,NA,TRBJ1-1,CASSLGHFTEAFF,TGTGCCAGCAGTTTGGGGCATTTCACTGAAGCTTTCTTT
TRBV16,NA,NA,TRBJ1-5,CASSQSGSNQPQHF,TGTGCCAGCAGCCAATCGGGCAGCAATCAGCCCCAGCATTTT
TRBV29-1,TRBD1,NA,TRBJ1-2,CSVEFFGTGAQGYGYTF,TGCAGCGTTGAATTCTTTGGGACAGGGGCCCAGGGCTATGGCTACACCTTC
TRBV27,NA,NA,TRBJ2-7,CASSPQWVGSYEQYF,TGTGCCAGCAGTCCCCAGTGGGTCGGGTCCTACGAGCAGTACTTC
TRBV7-9,TRBD1,NA,TRBJ2-7,CASSRGTGIYEQYF,TGTGCCAGCAGCCGCGGGACAGGTATTTACGAGCAGTACTTC
TRBV7-8,TRBD2,NA,TRBJ2-3,CASSFPGTSDRDTQYF,TGTGCCAGCAGCTTCCCCGGGACTAGTGACAGAGATACGCAGTATTTT
TRBV6-5,NA,NA,TRBJ2-7,CASSTGDGPYEQYF,TGTGCCAGCAGCACCGGGGACGGACCCTACGAGCAGTACTTC
TRBV27,NA,NA,TRBJ1-6,CASSLFAGSDSPLHF,TGTGCCAGCAGTTTATTTGCAGGGTCCGATTCACCCCTCCACTTT
TRBV6-5,NA,NA,TRBJ1-5,CASSPFAGFNQPQHF,TGTGCCAGCAGTCCATTCGCAGGGTTCAATCAGCCCCAGCATTTT
TRBV14,NA,NA,TRBJ1-6,CASSQDRSVSYNSPLHF,TGTGCCAGCAGCCAAGATCGGTCAGTCTCCTATAATTCACCCCTCCACTTT
TRBV5-5,TRBD1,NA,TRBJ2-7,CASSLREPGGYEQYF,TGTGCCAGCAGCTTGCGCGAGCCAGGGGGCTACGAGCAGTACTTC
TRBV11-2,NA,NA,TRBJ2-6,CASAGTGANVLTF,TGTGCCAGCGCAGGTACAGGGGCCAACGTCCTGACTTTC
TRBV5-1,TRBD1,NA,TRBJ1-1,CASSLIRRDRGLNTEAFF,TGCGCCAGCAGCTTGATCCGCCGGGACAGGGGATTGAACACTGAAGCTTTCTTT
TRBV7-7,TRBD1,NA,TRBJ2-2,CASSPLFTAGGMNPGELFF,TGTGCCAGCAGCCCTCTCTTTACGGCAGGGGGCATGAATCCCGGGGAGCTGTTTTTT
TRBV9,NA,NA,TRBJ1-1,CASSPPPTLNTEAFF,TGTGCCAGCAGCCCACCGCCGACTCTGAACACTGAAGCTTTCTTT
TRBV7-9,NA,once,TRBJ1-5,CASSLGDGNQPQHF,TGTGCCAGCAGCTTAGGGGACGGGAATCAGCCCCAGCATTTT
TRBV7-2,NA,NA,TRBJ1-3,CASPLGNTIYF,TGTGCCAGCCCCCTGGGCAACACCATATATTTT
TRBV28,NA,once,TRBJ1-6,CASSLGITEIRALHF,TGTGCCAGCAGTTTAGGGATAACGGAAATTCGTGCCCTCCACTTT
TRBV29-1,NA,NA,TRBJ2-7,CSVWGLGGTKSYEQYF,TGCAGCGTTTGGGGATTGGGGGGAACGAAGTCCTACGAGCAGTACTTC
TRBV28,NA,NA,TRBJ2-5,CASSSRGVQETQYF,TGTGCCAGCAGTTCTAGAGGGGTCCAAGAGACCCAGTACTTC